This paragraph reports one T cell receptor beta chain. Its antigen is unknown. Base qualities are missing; no much larger clone stands one base away. The immunoSEQ Assay, a bias-controlled multiplex PCR, was used to amplify TCRbeta CDR3 regions from genomic DNA. In the original analysis: Nucleated cell counts per sample were estimated from amplification of reference gene primers within the assay. Sequence reads were collapsed and filtered to measure the absolute abundance of every unique TCRbeta CDR3 rearrangement. Productive Simpson clonality was computed per sample as the square root of Simpson's diversity index over productive rearrangements. Not all clones reach the TCRdb copy of this immuneACCESS table, which keeps in-frame sequences only. Checked studies attribute under half of the gap to unresolved V genes and leave the rest unexplained. D and trimming were read from the DNA, whereas the V and J calls and clone size are those reported in that table. Present in this sample are under 300,000 clones, 88% of which were seen just once. Approximately 2.3% of the sample belongs to the ten largest clones.

The data belong to a study of blood T cell repertoires in COVID-19 (dated by TCRdb to between 2020 and 2021). For context, the study as a whole: Collaborator samples came from the United States, Italy and Spain and covered acute and convalescent phases of COVID-19. The prospective study material was composed of cDNA or gDNA derived from T cells, B-cell-depleted T cells, or PBMCs. Subjects who had been exposed to COVID-19, were actively infected with it, or had recovered from it provided the deeply sampled blood TCRbeta repertoires that made up the dataset. The repertoires were released in a freely available public database intended as a resource for research on the immune response to SARS-CoV-2. Samples came from the ongoing ImmuneRACE study (first 160 participants) plus 1,254 subjects from 6 global collaborators. Nearly every sample came with metadata listing a de-identified subject ID, COVID-19 status, age in years and sex. Where HLA class I and class II types were available, the types were taken from metadata supplied by the sample provider, not from assay-based typing. Findings and caveats that apply to the study as a whole: Clinical and demographic metadata were provided uncurated, with the amount varying by source and participant.

Participants in the prospective study were aged about 18 to 89 years, lived in some 24 United States geographic areas, and enrolled through a virtual design. To assign participants to cohorts, the prospective study relied on clinical history that participants themselves reported in a screening survey and a study questionnaire. In the prospective study, mobile phlebotomists collected whole blood, serum and a nasopharyngeal or oropharyngeal swab from each participant. Participants in the prospective study had the option to provide additional blood draws and questionnaires over a roughly 2-month period. Blood samples from the prospective study were shipped frozen or at room temperature prior to DNA extraction. V has 3 bases trimmed and J has 5 bases trimmed; junction bases matching no gene number 5. Reading the germline V gene gives CDR1 SGHAT and CDR2 FQNNGV. Inclusive of the bounding cysteine and phenylalanine, the CDR3 is 15 residues long. Only CDR3 DNA is held: 45 bases, read in frame from base 1.

The chain is made from TRBV11-2 and TRBJ2-2, and TRBD2 matches 8 of the central bases. The clonotype originates from a woman aged 35 to 49 with acute COVID-19. Input material: PBMCs or T cells enriched from blood (not recorded which). Here the CDR3 is given as CASSFTRGVTGELFF. The DNA sequence reads TGTGCCAGCAGCTTTACGCGGGGGGTAACCGGGGAGCTGTTTTTT. The CDR3 plus the reference TRBV11-2 and TRBJ2-2 genes for the other parts give the full variable domain: EAGVAQSPRYKIIEKRQSVAFWCNPISGHATLYWYQQILGQGPKLLIQFQNNGVVDDSQLPKDRFSAERLKGVDSTLKIQPAKLEDSAVYLCASSFTRGVTGELFFGEGSRLTVL.